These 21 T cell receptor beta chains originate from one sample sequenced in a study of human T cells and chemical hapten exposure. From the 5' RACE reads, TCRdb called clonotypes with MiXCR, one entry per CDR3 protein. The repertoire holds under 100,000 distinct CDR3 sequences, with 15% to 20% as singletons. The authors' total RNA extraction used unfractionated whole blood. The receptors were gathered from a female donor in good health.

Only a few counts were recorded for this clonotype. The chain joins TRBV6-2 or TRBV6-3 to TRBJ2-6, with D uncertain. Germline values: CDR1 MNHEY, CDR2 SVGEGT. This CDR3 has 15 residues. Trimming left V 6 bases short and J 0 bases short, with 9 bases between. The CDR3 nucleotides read TGTGCCAGCAGCCAGAAGGTCTCTGGGGCCAACGTCCTGACTTTC. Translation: CASSQKVSGANVLTF.

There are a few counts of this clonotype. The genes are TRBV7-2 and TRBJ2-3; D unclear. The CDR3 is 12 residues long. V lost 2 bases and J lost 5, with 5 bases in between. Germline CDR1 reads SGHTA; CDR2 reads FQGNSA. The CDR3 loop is CASSLNGDTQYF. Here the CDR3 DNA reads TGTGCCAGCAGCTTAAATGGAGATACGCAGTATTTT.

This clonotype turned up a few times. CDR3 sequence (DNA): TGTGCCAGCAGTTTATCGCGACAGGATGGCTACACCTTC. It yields the protein CASSLSRQDGYTF. The gene calls are TRBV28 and TRBJ1-2; D is perhaps TRBD1 (6 bases). Germline CDR1 is MDHEN and CDR2 is SYDVKM. The V end was cut by 1 base, the J end by 6 bases, with 9 bases between. The CDR3 runs to 13 residues.

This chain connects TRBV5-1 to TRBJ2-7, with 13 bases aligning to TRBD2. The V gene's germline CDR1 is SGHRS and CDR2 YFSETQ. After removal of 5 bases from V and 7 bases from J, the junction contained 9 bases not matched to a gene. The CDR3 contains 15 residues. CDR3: CASSKLAGGPGEQYF. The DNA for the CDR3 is TGCGCCAGCAGTAAACTAGCGGGAGGGCCGGGGGAGCAGTACTTC.

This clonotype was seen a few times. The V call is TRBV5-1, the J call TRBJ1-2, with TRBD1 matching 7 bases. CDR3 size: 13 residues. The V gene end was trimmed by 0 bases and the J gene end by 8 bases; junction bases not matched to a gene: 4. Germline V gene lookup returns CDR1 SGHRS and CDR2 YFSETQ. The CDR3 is CASSLEGASGYTF. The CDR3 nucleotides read TGCGCCAGCAGCTTGGAGGGGGCGTCCGGCTACACCTTC.

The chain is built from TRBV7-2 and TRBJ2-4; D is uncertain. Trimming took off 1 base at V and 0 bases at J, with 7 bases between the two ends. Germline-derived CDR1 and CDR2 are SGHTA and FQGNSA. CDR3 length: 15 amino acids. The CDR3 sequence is CASSLEVRAKNIQYF. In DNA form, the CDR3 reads TGTGCCAGCAGCTTAGAGGTCAGAGCCAAAAACATTCAGTACTTC.

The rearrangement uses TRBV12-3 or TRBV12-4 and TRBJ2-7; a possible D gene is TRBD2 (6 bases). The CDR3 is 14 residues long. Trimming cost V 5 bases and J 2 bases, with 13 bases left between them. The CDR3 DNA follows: TGTGCCAGCAGTGCCGGGACTGGGGCCTACGAGCAGTACTTC. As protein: CASSAGTGAYEQYF.

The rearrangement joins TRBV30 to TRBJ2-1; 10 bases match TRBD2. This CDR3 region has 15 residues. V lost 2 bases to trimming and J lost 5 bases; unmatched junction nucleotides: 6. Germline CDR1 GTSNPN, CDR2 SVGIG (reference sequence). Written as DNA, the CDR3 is TGTGCCTGGAGTTGGGGGCTAGCGGGGGACAATGAGCAGTTCTTC. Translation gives CAWSWGLAGDNEQFF.

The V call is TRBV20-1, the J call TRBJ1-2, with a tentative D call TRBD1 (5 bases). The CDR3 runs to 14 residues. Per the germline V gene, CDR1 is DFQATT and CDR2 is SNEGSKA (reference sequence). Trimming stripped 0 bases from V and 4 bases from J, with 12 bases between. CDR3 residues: CSARDRAGGYGYTF. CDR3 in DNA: TGCAGTGCTAGAGACAGGGCGGGGGGCTATGGCTACACCTTC.

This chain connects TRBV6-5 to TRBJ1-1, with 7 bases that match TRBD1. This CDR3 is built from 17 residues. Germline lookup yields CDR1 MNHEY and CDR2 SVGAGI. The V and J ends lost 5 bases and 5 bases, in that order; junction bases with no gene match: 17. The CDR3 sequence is CASSASFTGVGGTEAFF. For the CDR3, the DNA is TGTGCCAGCAGTGCGTCCTTCACAGGGGTCGGAGGGACTGAAGCTTTCTTT.

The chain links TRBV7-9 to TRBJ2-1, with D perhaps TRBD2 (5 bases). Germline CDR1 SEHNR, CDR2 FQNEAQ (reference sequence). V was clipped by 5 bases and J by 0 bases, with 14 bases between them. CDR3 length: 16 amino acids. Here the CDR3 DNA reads TGTGCCAGCAGCCCGAGCGAGGGAAGCTCCTACAATGAGCAGTTCTTC. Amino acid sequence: CASSPSEGSSYNEQFF.

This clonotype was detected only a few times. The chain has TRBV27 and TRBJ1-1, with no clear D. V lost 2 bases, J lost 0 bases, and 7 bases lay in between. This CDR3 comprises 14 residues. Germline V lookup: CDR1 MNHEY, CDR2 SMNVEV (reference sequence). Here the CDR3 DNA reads TGTGCCAGCAGTTTAACTGCAGTGAACACTGAAGCTTTCTTT. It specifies CASSLTAVNTEAFF.

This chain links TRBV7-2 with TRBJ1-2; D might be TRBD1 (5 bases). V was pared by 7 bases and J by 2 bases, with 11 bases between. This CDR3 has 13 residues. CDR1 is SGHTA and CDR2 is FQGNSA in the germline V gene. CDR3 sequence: CASTPAGNYGYTF. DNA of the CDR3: TGTGCCAGCACCCCTGCAGGGAACTATGGCTACACCTTC.

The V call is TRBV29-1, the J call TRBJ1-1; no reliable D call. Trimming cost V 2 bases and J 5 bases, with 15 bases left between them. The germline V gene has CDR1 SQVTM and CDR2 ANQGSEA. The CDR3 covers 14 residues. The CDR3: CSVESRHSKTEAFF. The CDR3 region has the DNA TGCAGCGTTGAAAGCCGACATTCGAAGACTGAAGCTTTCTTT.

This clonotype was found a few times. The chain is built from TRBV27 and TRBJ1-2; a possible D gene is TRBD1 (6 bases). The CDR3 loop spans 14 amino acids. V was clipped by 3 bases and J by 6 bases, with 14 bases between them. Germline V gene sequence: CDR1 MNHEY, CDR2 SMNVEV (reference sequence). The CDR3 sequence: CASSLGTGFNGYTF. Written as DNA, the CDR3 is TGTGCCAGCAGTTTGGGAACAGGGTTCAATGGCTACACCTTC.

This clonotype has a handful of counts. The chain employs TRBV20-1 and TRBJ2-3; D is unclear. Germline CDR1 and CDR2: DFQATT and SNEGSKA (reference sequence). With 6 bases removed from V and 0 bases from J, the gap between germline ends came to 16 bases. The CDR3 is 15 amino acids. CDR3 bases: TGCAGTGCGACTTCAAAGAAGAGGAGCACAGATACGCAGTATTTT. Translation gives CSATSKKRSTDTQYF.

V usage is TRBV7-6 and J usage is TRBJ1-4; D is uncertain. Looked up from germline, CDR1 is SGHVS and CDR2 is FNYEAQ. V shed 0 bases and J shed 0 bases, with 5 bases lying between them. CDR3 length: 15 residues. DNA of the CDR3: TGTGCCAGCAGCTTAGCGGCCGCAACTAATGAAAAACTGTTTTTT. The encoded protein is CASSLAAATNEKLFF. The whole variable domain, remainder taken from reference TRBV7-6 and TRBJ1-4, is GAGVSQSPRYKVTKRGQDVALRCDPISGHVSLYWYRQALGQGPEFLTYFNYEAQQDKSGLPNDRFSAERPEGSISTLTIQRTEQRDSAMYRCASSLAAATNEKLFFGSGTQLSVL.

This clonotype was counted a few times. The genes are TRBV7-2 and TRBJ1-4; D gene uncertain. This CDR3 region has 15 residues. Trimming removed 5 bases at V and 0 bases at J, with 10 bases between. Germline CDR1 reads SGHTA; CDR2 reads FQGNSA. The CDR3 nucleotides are TGTGCCAGCAGCCCGGCGTCCACAACTAATGAAAAACTGTTTTTT. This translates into CASSPASTTNEKLFF.

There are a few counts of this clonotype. The CDR3, as DNA: TGCAGCGTTGGGCAGGGCGTTGGCTACACCTTC. Translation gives CSVGQGVGYTF. The chain employs TRBV29-1 and TRBJ1-2; possibly TRBD1 for D (5 bases). The CDR3 covers 11 residues. V lost 4 bases and J lost 7, with 10 bases in between. Germline V gene lookup returns CDR1 SQVTM and CDR2 ANQGSEA.

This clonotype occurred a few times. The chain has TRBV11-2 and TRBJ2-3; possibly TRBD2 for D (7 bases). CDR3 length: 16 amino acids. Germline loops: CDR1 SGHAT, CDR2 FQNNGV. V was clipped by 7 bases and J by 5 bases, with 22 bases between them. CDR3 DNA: TGTGCCAGCAATCAAGGGGGGGTCCACCGGGGAGATACGCAGTATTTT. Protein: CASNQGGVHRGDTQYF.

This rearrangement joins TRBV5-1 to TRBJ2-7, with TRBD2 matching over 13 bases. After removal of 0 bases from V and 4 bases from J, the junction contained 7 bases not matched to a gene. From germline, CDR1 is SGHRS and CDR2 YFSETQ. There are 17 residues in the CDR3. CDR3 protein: CASSLATGTSGTYEQYF. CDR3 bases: TGCGCCAGCAGCTTGGCAACGGGGACTAGCGGGACTTACGAGCAGTACTTC. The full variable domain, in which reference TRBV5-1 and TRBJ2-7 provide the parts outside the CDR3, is KAGVTQTPRYLIKTRGQQVTLSCSPISGHRSVSWYQQTPGQGLQFLFEYFSETQRNKGNFPGRFSGRQFSNSRSEMNVSTLELGDSALYLCASSLATGTSGTYEQYFGPGTRLTVT.